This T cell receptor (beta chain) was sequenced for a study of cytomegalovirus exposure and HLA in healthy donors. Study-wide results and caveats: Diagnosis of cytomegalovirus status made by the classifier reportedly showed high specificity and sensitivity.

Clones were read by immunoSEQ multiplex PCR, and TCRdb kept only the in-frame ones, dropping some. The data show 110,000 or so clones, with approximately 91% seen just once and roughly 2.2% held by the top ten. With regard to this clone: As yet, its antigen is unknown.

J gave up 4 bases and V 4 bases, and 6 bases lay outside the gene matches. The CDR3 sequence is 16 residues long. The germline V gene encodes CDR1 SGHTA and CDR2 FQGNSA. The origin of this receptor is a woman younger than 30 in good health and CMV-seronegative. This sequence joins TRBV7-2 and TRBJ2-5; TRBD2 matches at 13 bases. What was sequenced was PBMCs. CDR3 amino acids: CASSSRTSGSGETQYF. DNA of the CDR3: TGTGCCAGCAGCTCTAGGACTAGCGGGAGTGGAGAGACCCAGTACTTC.